This entry features one TCR beta chain sequence. The germline V gene encodes CDR1 MNHEY and CDR2 SVGEGT. V gave up 5 bases and J gave up 5 bases; unmatched junction bases: 5. The CDR3 is 16 amino acids. Method: immunoSEQ multiplex PCR; TCRdb's copy keeps in-frame clones and lacks some. This sample has a few hundred thousand clones; 80% occur once, and the top ten carry about 7%. The data belong to a study of blood T cell repertoires in COVID-19. The sequencing sample was made of PBMCs or T cells enriched from blood (not recorded which). The clonotype was recovered from a woman in her thirties or forties with acute COVID-19. This chain links TRBV6-2 or TRBV6-3 with TRBJ2-5; 16 bases are a match to TRBD2. The CDR3 bases are TGTGCCAGCAGTGGGACTAGCGGGAGGGCCGAGGAGACCCAGTACTTC. Translated: CASSGTSGRAEETQYF.